These 20 T cell receptor beta chains originate from one sample sequenced in a study of cytomegalovirus exposure and HLA in healthy donors. The data were produced by immunoSEQ multiplex PCR, yet TCRdb's version contains in-frame clones alone and is incomplete. The sample lists 150,000 to 180,000 clones; roughly 90% were seen once. The sequencing sample was made of PBMCs. These receptors originate from a man aged 18 to 29 in good health and CMV-seropositive.

This chain connects TRBV4-3 to TRBJ1-3; 9 positions agree with TRBD1. This CDR3 comprises 16 residues. The germline CDR1 and CDR2 sequences are LGHNA and YSLEER. V was pared by 3 bases and J by 0 bases, with 3 bases of the junction left unmatched. The chain's CDR3 is CASSHGQGNSGNTIYF. CDR3 coding DNA: TGCGCCAGCAGCCACGGACAGGGGAACTCTGGAAACACCATATATTTT.

The chain carries TRBV6-5 and TRBJ1-4, with TRBD1 matching 10 bases. The CDR3 has 14 residues. After removal of 8 bases from V and 7 bases from J, the junction contained 7 bases not matched to a gene. Germline V lookup: CDR1 MNHEY, CDR2 SVGAGI. The CDR3 DNA reads TGTGCCAGCTCCGACAGGGGGCGCGGTGAAAAACTGTTTTTT. It translates to CASSDRGRGEKLFF.

The CDR3 DNA is TGTGCCAGCAGCTTAACAGGGACCCCAGGGGCTGAAGCTTTCTTT. Amino acid sequence: CASSLTGTPGAEAFF. The rearrangement joins TRBV7-2 to TRBJ1-1; TRBD1 is a possible D gene (6 bases). This CDR3 region has 15 residues. Germline V gene data show CDR1 as SGHTA and CDR2 as FQGNSA. V was pared by 2 bases and J by 6 bases, with 16 bases between.

The chain has TRBV15 and TRBJ1-1; 7 bases align to TRBD1. The CDR3 sequence is 16 residues long. V lost 0 bases and J lost 3; bases outside the gene matches: 7. Germline assignment: CDR1 LNHNV and CDR2 YYDKDF (reference sequence). CDR3 sequence: CATSRDSGGSHTEAFF. The CDR3 bases are TGTGCCACCAGCAGAGATTCAGGGGGGAGTCACACTGAAGCTTTCTTT.

The chain's CDR3 is CASSLGRLQGAETQYF. In DNA form, the CDR3 reads TGTGCCAGCAGCTTAGGTCGGTTACAGGGGGCCGAGACCCAGTACTTC. The chain uses TRBV7-9 and TRBJ2-5; 9 nucleotides agree with TRBD1. The CDR3 runs to 16 residues. Germline CDR1 is SEHNR and CDR2 is FQNEAQ (reference sequence). Unmatched junction bases numbered 8, after V lost 1 base and J lost 5 bases.

V usage is TRBV4-3 and J usage is TRBJ2-3; the match to TRBD1 covers 9 bases. This CDR3 is 16 amino acids long. The ends lost 4 bases at V and 3 bases at J; junction bases unmatched: 8. Looked up from germline, CDR1 is LGHNA and CDR2 is YSLEER. CDR3 sequence: CASSLNPGQGTDTQYF. In DNA, the CDR3 is TGCGCCAGCAGCCTCAATCCGGGACAGGGTACAGATACGCAGTATTTT.

CDR3 nucleotide sequence: TGTGCCAGCTCATCCGGGACAGGGGACAATCAGCCCCAGCATTTT. It translates to CASSSGTGDNQPQHF. The V call is TRBV18, the J call TRBJ1-5, with 10 bases that match TRBD1. V was clipped by 5 bases and J by 3 bases; unmatched bases: 4. Germline loops: CDR1 KGHSH, CDR2 LQKENI. This CDR3 comprises 15 residues.

This sequence joins TRBV29-1 and TRBJ2-3; TRBD2 matches at 11 bases. Germline V gene sequence: CDR1 SQVTM, CDR2 ANQGSEA. CDR3 length equals 16 residues. With V trimmed by 5 bases and J by 1 base, 8 bases remained unmatched. The CDR3 sequence: CSVTTLLAGGTDTQYF. CDR3 in DNA: TGCAGCGTTACGACATTACTAGCGGGGGGCACAGATACGCAGTATTTT.

The V call is TRBV5-1, the J call TRBJ2-1; 9 nucleotides agree with TRBD1. CDR3 length: 17 residues. J gave up 1 base and V 2 bases, and 7 bases lay outside the gene matches. In germline, CDR1 is SGHRS, CDR2 YFSETQ. The CDR3: CASSFATDRGSYNEQFF. CDR3 DNA sequence: TGCGCCAGCAGCTTTGCGACGGACAGGGGTTCCTACAATGAGCAGTTCTTC.

The chain recombines TRBV7-2 with TRBJ2-7; the D is unclear. Germline values: CDR1 SGHTA, CDR2 FQGNSA. The CDR3 consists of 12 residues. The ends were cut back, 3 bases at V and 0 bases at J, with 3 bases in the middle. The CDR3 region is CASSFLSYEQYF. DNA of the CDR3: TGTGCCAGCAGCTTCCTCTCCTACGAGCAGTACTTC.

This chain uses TRBV7-8 with TRBJ2-1; 10 bases map to TRBD2. This CDR3 contains 16 residues. V shed 1 base, J shed 7 bases, and the junction held 7 bases outside the gene matches. In germline, CDR1 is SGHVS, CDR2 FQNEAQ. CDR3 nucleotides: TGTGCCAGCAGCTTAGTCCCCGCTAGCGGGAGAAATGAGCAGTTCTTC. It translates to CASSLVPASGRNEQFF.

The table lists this clone with a count of one. This sequence joins TRBV29-1 and TRBJ2-3; D remains ambiguous. Deletions cut 6 bases from V and 3 bases from J, with 4 bases between. This CDR3 region has 10 residues. Germline V gene data show CDR1 as SQVTM and CDR2 as ANQGSEA. CDR3 amino acids: CSVLTDTQYF. CDR3 bases: TGCAGCGTCCTAACAGATACGCAGTATTTT.

The chain is built from TRBV9 and TRBJ2-1, with a possible D match to TRBD2 (5 bases). This CDR3 comprises 14 residues. V gave up 0 bases and J gave up 7 bases, with 11 bases separating them. Germline V lookup: CDR1 SGDLS, CDR2 YYNGEE. CDR3 region: CASSVAVRGNEQFF. The DNA of the CDR3 is TGTGCCAGCAGCGTAGCTGTCAGAGGGAATGAGCAGTTCTTC.

The chain joins TRBV13 to TRBJ2-5; possible D gene TRBD1, 5 bases. Germline loops: CDR1 PRHDT, CDR2 FYEKMQ (reference sequence). With 4 bases removed from V and 5 bases from J, the gap between germline ends came to 20 bases. The CDR3 has 16 residues. The CDR3 DNA follows: TGTGCCAGCAGCTCGCCGTTATTCAGGGCGGAGGAGACCCAGTACTTC. Its translation is CASSSPLFRAEETQYF.

The chain joins TRBV7-9 to TRBJ1-1; the D gene is possibly TRBD1 (5 bases). CDR3 length: 14 residues. V was shortened by 0 bases and J by 5 bases, with 10 bases between the two germline ends. Germline CDR1 is SEHNR and CDR2 is FQNEAQ (reference sequence). The CDR3 here is CASSLAAGMTEAFF. DNA of the CDR3: TGTGCCAGCAGCTTAGCTGCAGGGATGACTGAAGCTTTCTTT.

The chain uses TRBV7-9 and TRBJ2-1, with 12 bases that match TRBD2. The V segment lost 5 bases and the J segment 3 bases; nucleotides outside the gene matches: 2. The CDR3 is made up of 15 amino acids. Germline CDR1 reads SEHNR; CDR2 reads FQNEAQ (reference sequence). Here the CDR3 reads CASSASGGGYNEQFF. The CDR3 DNA is TGTGCCAGCAGCGCTAGCGGGGGGGGCTACAATGAGCAGTTCTTC.

The chain carries TRBV12-5 and TRBJ2-2; D is unresolved. The CDR3 contains 13 residues. Germline values: CDR1 LGHNT, CDR2 FRNRAP. Trimming removed 6 bases at V and 2 bases at J, with 7 bases between. CDR3 residues: CASGHSNTGELFF. CDR3 sequence (DNA): TGTGCTAGTGGCCACAGTAACACCGGGGAGCTGTTTTTT.

The chain recombines TRBV9 with TRBJ1-1; tentative D call: TRBD1 (6 bases). Trimming cost V 3 bases and J 1 base, with 16 bases left between them. CDR1 SGDLS and CDR2 YYNGEE come from the germline V gene. The length of the CDR3 is 16 residues. The CDR3 DNA reads TGTGCCAGCAGCGAGTCCCGGGGGGGCGCGAACACTGAAGCTTTCTTT. It is translated as CASSESRGGANTEAFF.

J is TRBJ2-7 and V is TRBV7-2, with TRBD1 matching 10 bases. Germline V gene sequence: CDR1 SGHTA, CDR2 FQGNSA. The length of the CDR3 is 14 residues. V was clipped by 6 bases and J by 4 bases; unmatched bases: 6. This chain's CDR3 is CASRTGTGVYEQYF. The CDR3 nucleotides read TGTGCCAGCAGGACCGGGACAGGGGTATACGAGCAGTACTTC.

V gene TRBV5-6 combines with J gene TRBJ1-1, with D uncertain. CDR3 size: 13 residues. V dropped 3 bases and J dropped 5 bases, with 11 bases sitting between them. Germline V gene sequence: CDR1 SGHDT, CDR2 YYEEEE. In nucleotides, the CDR3 is TGTGCCAGCAGCTCGGCCGAGGATACTGAAGCTTTCTTT. Translation gives CASSSAEDTEAFF.